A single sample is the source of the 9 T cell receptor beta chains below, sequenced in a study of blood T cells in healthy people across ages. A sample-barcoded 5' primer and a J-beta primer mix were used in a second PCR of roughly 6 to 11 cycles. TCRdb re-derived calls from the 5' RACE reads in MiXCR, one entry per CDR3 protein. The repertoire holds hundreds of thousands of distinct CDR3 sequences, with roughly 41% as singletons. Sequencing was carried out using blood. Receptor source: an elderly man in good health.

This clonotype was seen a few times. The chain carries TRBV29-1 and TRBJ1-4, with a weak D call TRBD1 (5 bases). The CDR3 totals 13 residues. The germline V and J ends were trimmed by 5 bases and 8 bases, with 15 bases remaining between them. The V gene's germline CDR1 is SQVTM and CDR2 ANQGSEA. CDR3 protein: CSVTPGPTEKLFF. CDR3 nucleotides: TGCAGCGTTACCCCGGGGCCTACCGAAAAACTGTTTTTT. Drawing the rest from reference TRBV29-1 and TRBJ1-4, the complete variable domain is SAVISQKPSRDICQRGTSLTIQCQVDSQVTMMFWYRQQPGQSLTLIATANQGSEATYESGFVIDKFPISRPNLTFSTLTVSNMSPEDSSIYLCSVTPGPTEKLFFGSGTQLSVL.

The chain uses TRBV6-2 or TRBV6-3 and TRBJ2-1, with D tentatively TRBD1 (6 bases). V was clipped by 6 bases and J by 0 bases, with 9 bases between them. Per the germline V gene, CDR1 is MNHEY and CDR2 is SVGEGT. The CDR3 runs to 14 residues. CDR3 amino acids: CASSDRSSYNEQFF. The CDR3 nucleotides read TGTGCCAGCAGCGACAGGAGCTCCTACAATGAGCAGTTCTTC.

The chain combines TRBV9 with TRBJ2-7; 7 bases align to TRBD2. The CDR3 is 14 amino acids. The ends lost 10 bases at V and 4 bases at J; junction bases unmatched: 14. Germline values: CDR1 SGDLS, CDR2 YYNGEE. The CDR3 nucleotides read TGTGCCGGGGAGGACCCTCAGGGACTATACGAGCAGTACTTC. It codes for CAGEDPQGLYEQYF.

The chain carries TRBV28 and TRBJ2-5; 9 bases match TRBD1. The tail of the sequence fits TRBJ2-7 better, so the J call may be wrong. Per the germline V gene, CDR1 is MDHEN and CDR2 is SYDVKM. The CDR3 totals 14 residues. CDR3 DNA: TGTGCCAGCAGTACTCCGGGACAGGGTTACGAGCAGTACTTC. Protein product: CASSTPGQGYEQYF.

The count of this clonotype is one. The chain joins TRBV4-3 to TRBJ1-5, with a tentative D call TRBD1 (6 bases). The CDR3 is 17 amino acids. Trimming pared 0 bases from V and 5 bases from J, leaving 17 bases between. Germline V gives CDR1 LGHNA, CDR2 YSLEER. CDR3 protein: CASSQDLSQGGDQPQHF. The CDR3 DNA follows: TGCGCCAGCAGCCAAGATCTTTCACAGGGCGGTGATCAGCCCCAGCATTTT.

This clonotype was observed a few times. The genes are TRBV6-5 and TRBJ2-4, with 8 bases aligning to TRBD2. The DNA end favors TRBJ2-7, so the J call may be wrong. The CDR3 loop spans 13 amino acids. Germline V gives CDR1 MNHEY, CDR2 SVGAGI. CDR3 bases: TGTGCCAGCAGTAATGGCGGGAGGCCCGAGCAGTACTTC. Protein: CASSNGGRPEQYF.

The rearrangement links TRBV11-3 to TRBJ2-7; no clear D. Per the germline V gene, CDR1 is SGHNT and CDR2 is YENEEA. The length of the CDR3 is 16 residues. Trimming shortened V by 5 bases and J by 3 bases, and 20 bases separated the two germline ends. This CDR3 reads CASSLRSIGRLYEQYF. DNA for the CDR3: TGTGCCAGCAGCCTACGATCAATAGGACGGCTCTACGAGCAGTACTTC.

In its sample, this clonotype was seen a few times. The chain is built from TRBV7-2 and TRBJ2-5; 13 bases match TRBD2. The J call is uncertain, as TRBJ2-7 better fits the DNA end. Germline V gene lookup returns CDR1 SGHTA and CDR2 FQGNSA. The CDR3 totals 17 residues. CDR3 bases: TGTGCCAGCAGCTCAACTAGCGGGGGGGCTATGGATCACGAGCAGTACTTC. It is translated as CASSSTSGGAMDHEQYF.

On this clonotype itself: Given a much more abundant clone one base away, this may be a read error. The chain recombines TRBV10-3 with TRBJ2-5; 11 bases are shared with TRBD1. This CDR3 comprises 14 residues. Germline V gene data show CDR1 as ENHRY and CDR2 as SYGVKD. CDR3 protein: CAVSKDRGPETQYF. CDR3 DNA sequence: TGTGCCGTCAGTAAGGACAGGGGGCCAGAGACCCAGTACTTC.